Each of the 32 T cell receptor beta chains below was sequenced from the same sample in a study of lymphopenia after photon versus proton radiotherapy. Sequenced by immunoSEQ multiplex PCR; TCRdb stores in-frame clones only, minus some. The sample comprises 55,000 to 70,000 clones, about nine tenths of which are singletons, and approximately 2.9% rests with the top ten. The sample consisted of peripheral blood, taken from a patient treated with photon-based radiotherapy. The receptors shown here come from a woman in her seventies with pancreatic cancer.

The chain is built from TRBV9 and TRBJ1-4; a possible D gene is TRBD1 (5 bases). The CDR3 totals 16 residues. Germline CDR1 is SGDLS and CDR2 is YYNGEE. The germline V and J ends were trimmed by 3 bases and 5 bases, with 17 bases remaining between them. The CDR3 loop reads CASSAGVSDTNEKLFF. CDR3 DNA sequence: TGTGCCAGCAGCGCCGGAGTCTCGGACACAAATGAAAAACTGTTTTTT.

V usage is TRBV6-1 and J usage is TRBJ1-1, with 8 bases matching TRBD1. V shed 7 bases and J 10 bases; nucleotides not matched to a gene: 11. The CDR3 is 13 amino acids. The germline V gene encodes CDR1 MNHNS and CDR2 SASEGT. CDR3 in amino acids: CASTRGTGVGAFF. The DNA for the CDR3 is TGTGCCAGCACGAGGGGGACAGGTGTAGGAGCTTTCTTT.

V gene TRBV10-3 combines with J gene TRBJ2-1; a weak D match, TRBD2 (5 bases). This CDR3 is built from 17 residues. Germline V lookup: CDR1 ENHRY, CDR2 SYGVKD. Trimming cost V 4 bases and J 5 bases, with 21 bases left between them. The CDR3 region has the DNA TGTGCCATCAGTGCCCCCCCTGACGGACGGAGGCACAATGAGCAGTTCTTC. Translated: CAISAPPDGRRHNEQFF.

This sequence joins TRBV28 and TRBJ2-5; TRBD2 matches 9 bases. The junction had 5 bases not matched to a gene; V was cut back by 3 bases and J by 3 bases. The length of the CDR3 is 15 residues. Germline V lookup: CDR1 MDHEN, CDR2 SYDVKM. CDR3 bases: TGTGCCAGCAGTTTGGTGGTAGCGGGGGAAGAGACCCAGTACTTC. Translating gives CASSLVVAGEETQYF.

This chain links TRBV11-2 with TRBJ2-1; D unresolved. Trimming took off 7 bases at V and 4 bases at J, with 14 bases between the two ends. Germline V lookup: CDR1 SGHAT, CDR2 FQNNGV. There are 14 residues in the CDR3. The CDR3 region has the DNA TGTGCCAGCATCAACGTAAAGGGATACAATGAGCAGTTCTTC. It is translated as CASINVKGYNEQFF. The full variable domain, rest sourced from reference TRBV11-2 and TRBJ2-1, is EAGVAQSPRYKIIEKRQSVAFWCNPISGHATLYWYQQILGQGPKLLIQFQNNGVVDDSQLPKDRFSAERLKGVDSTLKIQPAKLEDSAVYLCASINVKGYNEQFFGPGTRLTVL.

The rearrangement joins TRBV2 to TRBJ2-7; 8 nucleotides line up with TRBD2. Trimming at V came to 4 bases and at J to 4 bases, leaving 9 bases not matched to a gene. This CDR3 has 15 residues. Germline loops: CDR1 SNHLY, CDR2 FYNNEI. The CDR3 bases are TGTGCCAGCAGTGGGGGGAGCGGGAGAGGGTACGAGCAGTACTTC. Protein product: CASSGGSGRGYEQYF.

A word on this clone: This sample includes further DNA sequences coding for the same CDR3. CDR3 sequence (DNA): TGTGCCAGCAGCTTAGTCGGGGGTGAAAAACTGTTTTTT. This sequence encodes CASSLVGGEKLFF. The chain is built from TRBV7-9 and TRBJ1-4; D may be TRBD1 (5 bases). Germline values: CDR1 SEHNR, CDR2 FQNEAQ (reference sequence). Trimming shortened V by 1 base and J by 7 bases, and 7 bases separated the two germline ends. This CDR3 spans 13 amino acids.

The chain couples TRBV28 to TRBJ2-1; D not resolved. Germline CDR1 reads MDHEN; CDR2 reads SYDVKM. The ends were cut back, 7 bases at V and 0 bases at J, with 13 bases in the middle. The CDR3 spans 15 residues. This chain's CDR3 is CASTGSVSSYNEQFF. As DNA, the CDR3 is TGTGCCAGCACCGGATCAGTGAGCTCCTACAATGAGCAGTTCTTC.

The rearrangement joins TRBV7-2 to TRBJ2-4, with TRBD1 matching over 9 bases. Germline lookup yields CDR1 SGHTA and CDR2 FQGNSA. There are 16 residues in the CDR3. V trimming: 5 bases; J trimming: 4 bases; junction bases outside the gene matches: 9. This CDR3 is CASSTKQGTGKNIQYF. The CDR3 bases are TGTGCCAGCAGCACCAAACAAGGGACAGGGAAAAACATTCAGTACTTC.

This chain connects TRBV9 to TRBJ2-3, with 9 nucleotides matching TRBD2. CDR3 size: 15 residues. Trimming cost V 2 bases and J 6 bases; bases outside gene matches: 7. Germline values: CDR1 SGDLS, CDR2 YYNGEE. This chain's CDR3 is CASSVFLAGTDTQYF. CDR3 in DNA: TGTGCCAGCAGCGTCTTCCTAGCGGGAACTGATACGCAGTATTTT.

This chain connects TRBV2 to TRBJ1-1, with 10 nucleotides matching TRBD1. The CDR3 runs to 17 residues. V shed 3 bases, J shed 0 bases, and the junction held 7 bases outside the gene matches. Germline V gene sequence: CDR1 SNHLY, CDR2 FYNNEI. CDR3 protein: CASSDTGDRGLNTEAFF. As DNA, the CDR3 is TGTGCCAGCAGTGACACGGGGGACAGGGGACTGAACACTGAAGCTTTCTTT. Variable domain in full (rest from reference TRBV2 and TRBJ1-1): EPEVTQTPSHQVTQMGQEVILRCVPISNHLYFYWYRQILGQKVEFLVSFYNNEISEKSEIFDDQFSVERPDGSNFTLKIRSTKLEDSAMYFCASSDTGDRGLNTEAFFGQGTRLTVV.

The chain combines TRBV11-1 with TRBJ2-3; 8 bases map to TRBD2. This CDR3 is 16 amino acids long. CDR1 SGHAT and CDR2 FQDESV come from the germline V gene (reference sequence). J gave up 0 bases and V 1 base, and 3 bases lay outside the gene matches. This CDR3 reads CASSLVASGSTDTQYF. The CDR3 DNA is TGTGCCAGCAGCTTAGTAGCTAGCGGGAGCACAGATACGCAGTATTTT.

In DNA form, the CDR3 reads TGTGCCAGCAGCACCACAGGGGTTACCTATGGCTACACCTTC. Protein sequence: CASSTTGVTYGYTF. The chain joins TRBV7-2 to TRBJ1-2; 7 bases align to TRBD1. The CDR3 sequence is 14 residues long. Germline loops: CDR1 SGHTA, CDR2 FQGNSA. V lost 5 bases, J lost 4 bases, and 7 bases stayed unmatched.

V and J are TRBV28 and TRBJ2-1; possibly TRBD1 for D (5 bases). V lost 2 bases and J 9 bases, leaving 8 bases between the germline ends. This CDR3 region has 12 residues. Germline V CDR1 and CDR2: MDHEN, SYDVKM. CDR3 sequence reads: CASSLQGSEQFF. The CDR3 DNA reads TGTGCCAGCAGTTTACAGGGTAGTGAGCAGTTCTTC.

This rearrangement joins TRBV4-3 to TRBJ2-3; 12 nucleotides align to TRBD2. The CDR3 loop spans 15 amino acids. The V segment lost 5 bases and the J segment 9 bases; nucleotides outside the gene matches: 9. The germline gives CDR1 LGHNA, CDR2 YSLEER. The DNA of the CDR3 is TGCGCCAGCAGCATGGGACTAGCGGGCTATCAGACGCAGTATTTT. Translating gives CASSMGLAGYQTQYF.

To note about this clone: One end of the junction is discordant with germline, which a read error may explain. The rearrangement links TRBV28 to TRBJ2-2, with a possible D match to TRBD2 (5 bases). The germline V gene has CDR1 MDHEN and CDR2 SYDVKM. This CDR3 comprises 15 residues. CDR3 in DNA: TGTGCCAGCAGTTTTGATCTGACGGAACACCGGGGAGCTGTTTTT. Translating gives CASSFDLTEHRGAVF.

This chain joins TRBV19 and TRBJ2-7; D gene ambiguous. This CDR3 contains 13 residues. Trimming shortened V by 4 bases and J by 0 bases, and 7 bases separated the two germline ends. Germline CDR1 is LNHDA and CDR2 is SQIVND (reference sequence). CDR3 coding DNA: TGTGCCAGTAGTAAGTCGGCCTCCTACGAGCAGTACTTC. Its translation: CASSKSASYEQYF.

The CDR3 region is CASTDSIRAPLHF. The CDR3 nucleotides are TGTGCCAGTACCGACTCTATCCGGGCCCCCCTCCACTTT. V usage is TRBV19 and J usage is TRBJ1-6; D ambiguous. V gave up 7 bases and J gave up 13 bases, with 17 bases separating them. CDR1 and CDR2 (germline): LNHDA, SQIVND (reference sequence). The length of the CDR3 is 13 residues.

This chain joins TRBV29-1 and TRBJ2-6; D remains unclear. Germline lookup yields CDR1 SQVTM and CDR2 ANQGSEA. The CDR3 is made up of 16 amino acids. V was shortened by 1 base and J by 3 bases, with 13 bases between the two germline ends. The CDR3 loop reads CSVEGATPDGANVLTF. The DNA of the CDR3 is TGCAGCGTTGAAGGTGCGACACCCGATGGGGCCAACGTCCTGACTTTC.

The chain couples TRBV19 to TRBJ2-3; 8 bases line up with TRBD2. The V and J ends lost 2 bases and 4 bases, in that order; junction bases with no gene match: 11. Germline CDR1 is LNHDA and CDR2 is SQIVND (reference sequence). The CDR3 is 17 residues long. CDR3 nucleotides: TGTGCCAGTAGTATACGGAGTAGCGGGGTGGGCGCAGATACGCAGTATTTT. Protein: CASSIRSSGVGADTQYF.

The V gene is TRBV7-2, the J gene TRBJ1-6; D is undetermined. This CDR3 is built from 16 residues. V shed 6 bases and J shed 0 bases, with 12 bases lying between them. The germline V gene has CDR1 SGHTA and CDR2 FQGNSA. The CDR3 loop is CASRMNILSYNSPLHF. CDR3 coding DNA: TGTGCCAGCAGAATGAACATCCTCTCCTATAATTCACCCCTCCACTTT.

This clone was detected a few times. The chain joins TRBV6-1 to TRBJ2-7; possible D gene TRBD1, 5 bases. The V and J ends lost 2 bases and 7 bases respectively, with 15 bases between them. Germline V gene data show CDR1 as MNHNS and CDR2 as SASEGT. CDR3 size: 14 residues. CDR3 DNA: TGTGCCAGCAGTGAAAGGGCAGGGCCATGGGAGCAGTACTTC. It is translated as CASSERAGPWEQYF.

The chain is built from TRBV27 and TRBJ2-7; the match to TRBD1 covers 9 bases. V lost 5 bases, J lost 3 bases, and 5 bases stayed unmatched. This CDR3 contains 14 residues. Per the germline V gene, CDR1 is MNHEY and CDR2 is SMNVEV (reference sequence). The DNA of the CDR3 is TGTGCCAGCAGTCGAGACAGGGGGATCTACGAGCAGTACTTC. This sequence encodes CASSRDRGIYEQYF.

This sequence joins TRBV25-1 and TRBJ1-2, with D perhaps TRBD1 (6 bases). The V gene lost 3 bases and the J gene lost 4 bases, with 15 bases spanning the gap. The CDR3 sequence is 15 residues long. Germline V gene sequence: CDR1 MGHDK, CDR2 SYGVNS. The CDR3 loop is CASSDTGKAFYGYTF. CDR3 coding DNA: TGTGCCAGCAGTGATACAGGGAAAGCTTTCTATGGCTACACCTTC.

The V and J genes are TRBV18 and TRBJ2-7, with 13 nucleotides matching TRBD2. Losses at the gene ends were 3 bases for V and 6 bases for J; bases not matched to a gene: 8. Germline V gene sequence: CDR1 KGHSH, CDR2 LQKENI. This CDR3 spans 16 amino acids. CDR3 coding DNA: TGTGCCAGCTCACCGAATTCGGGACTAGCGGGGTCCGAGCAGTACTTC. Translating gives CASSPNSGLAGSEQYF.

The chain is built from TRBV6-1 and TRBJ2-5, with D hard to call. The V end was cut by 7 bases, the J end by 2 bases, with 17 bases between. The CDR3 extends over 15 amino acids. Per germline, CDR1 MNHNS and CDR2 SASEGT. The CDR3: CASTPLADSQETQYF. For the CDR3, the DNA is TGTGCCAGCACCCCTTTGGCAGATTCTCAAGAGACCCAGTACTTC.

This chain uses TRBV7-8 with TRBJ1-2; 9 bases fit TRBD1. The V gene end was trimmed by 4 bases and the J gene end by 8 bases; junction bases not matched to a gene: 11. CDR3 length equals 15 residues. In germline, CDR1 is SGHVS, CDR2 FQNEAQ. The CDR3 protein is CASSWPGQGKGGYTF. The CDR3 nucleotides are TGTGCCAGCAGCTGGCCGGGACAGGGAAAGGGAGGCTACACCTTC.

This clone was seen just once. The chain combines TRBV11-2 with TRBJ1-2, with 7 bases that match TRBD1. From germline, CDR1 is SGHAT and CDR2 FQNNGV. V lost 4 bases and J lost 4; bases outside the gene matches: 3. There are 13 residues in the CDR3. DNA for the CDR3: TGTGCCAGCAGCTCGGGACAGATCTATGGCTACACCTTC. Translation: CASSSGQIYGYTF.

The gene calls are TRBV11-2 and TRBJ2-5; a possible D gene is TRBD2 (5 bases). With 5 bases removed from V and 1 base from J, the gap between germline ends came to 11 bases. The CDR3 has 14 residues. The germline V gene encodes CDR1 SGHAT and CDR2 FQNNGV. The CDR3 region is CASSRAAFQETQYF. CDR3 DNA: TGTGCCAGCAGCCGAGCGGCCTTCCAAGAGACCCAGTACTTC. Supplemented by reference TRBV11-2 and TRBJ2-5, the full variable domain reads EAGVAQSPRYKIIEKRQSVAFWCNPISGHATLYWYQQILGQGPKLLIQFQNNGVVDDSQLPKDRFSAERLKGVDSTLKIQPAKLEDSAVYLCASSRAAFQETQYFGPGTRLLVL.

The chain is built from TRBV7-9 and TRBJ1-1; D is possibly TRBD1 (5 bases). The CDR3 runs to 13 residues. The germline V gene has CDR1 SEHNR and CDR2 FQNEAQ (reference sequence). Deletions cut 5 bases from V and 1 base from J, with 8 bases between. CDR3 loop: CASSRGQNTEAFF. The DNA of the CDR3 is TGTGCCAGCAGCCGTGGACAGAACACTGAAGCTTTCTTT.

This clone was recorded only once. This chain uses TRBV11-2 with TRBJ2-7, with D hard to call. The CDR3 length is 11 residues. V was shortened by 3 bases and J by 6 bases, with 6 bases between the two germline ends. CDR1 and CDR2 from the germline V gene are SGHAT and FQNNGV. CDR3 coding DNA: TGTGCCAGCAGCTTGGGGTCCGAGCAGTACTTC. This sequence encodes CASSLGSEQYF.

V usage is TRBV7-2 and J usage is TRBJ2-7; 14 bases fit TRBD2. CDR3 length equals 18 residues. V shed 4 bases, J shed 4 bases, and the junction held 12 bases outside the gene matches. Germline V gene lookup returns CDR1 SGHTA and CDR2 FQGNSA. The CDR3, as DNA: TGTGCCAGCAGCTCCGGGACTAGCGGGAGAAGGGTTGGGTACGAGCAGTACTTC. Protein: CASSSGTSGRRVGYEQYF.